These 26 T cell receptor beta chains came from one sample sequenced in a study of cytomegalovirus exposure and HLA in healthy donors. Sequenced by immunoSEQ multiplex PCR; TCRdb stores in-frame clones only, minus some. The sample carries over 100,000 clones, around 89% recorded once. Sequenced input: PBMCs. These receptors came from a woman under 30 in good health and CMV-seropositive.

The CDR3 is CASSVRPGTKINEKLFF. The CDR3 DNA sequence: TGTGCCAGCAGTGTCCGACCCGGGACAAAGATTAATGAAAAACTGTTTTTT. The genes are TRBV27 and TRBJ1-4; a possible D gene is TRBD1 (6 bases). Trimming took off 5 bases at V and 4 bases at J, with 20 bases between the two ends. The CDR3 runs to 17 residues. Germline V gives CDR1 MNHEY, CDR2 SMNVEV (reference sequence).

The chain employs TRBV4-3 and TRBJ2-7; possibly TRBD2 for D (6 bases). Germline CDR1 is LGHNA and CDR2 is YSLEER. The CDR3 sequence is 16 residues long. Trimming cost V 4 bases and J 2 bases, with 18 bases left between them. The DNA of the CDR3 is TGCGCCAGCAGCCGTCGATTAGCGGAGGGAGCCTACGAGCAGTACTTC. It yields the protein CASSRRLAEGAYEQYF.

This clone turned up a few times. The J gene is TRBJ1-3, the V gene TRBV11-2, with TRBD1 matching over 10 bases. The germline V gene has CDR1 SGHAT and CDR2 FQNNGV. V lost 5 bases and J lost 1; bases outside the gene matches: 8. This CDR3 is built from 17 residues. As DNA, the CDR3 is TGTGCCAGCAGCACTTCGACAGGGGGCCCGTCTGGAAACACCATATATTTT. It yields the protein CASSTSTGGPSGNTIYF.

The rearrangement uses TRBV15 and TRBJ1-6; the D gene is possibly TRBD1 (5 bases). This CDR3 has 16 residues. The ends were cut back, 0 bases at V and 2 bases at J, with 8 bases in the middle. Germline V lookup: CDR1 LNHNV, CDR2 YYDKDF (reference sequence). The chain's CDR3 is CATSRDKTAYNSPLHF. The CDR3 nucleotides read TGTGCCACCAGCAGAGATAAGACAGCCTATAATTCACCCCTCCACTTT.

The chain is built from TRBV7-8 and TRBJ2-1; TRBD2 agrees at 7 bases. Unmatched junction bases numbered 8, after V lost 5 bases and J lost 7 bases. Germline V lookup: CDR1 SGHVS, CDR2 FQNEAQ. The CDR3 totals 14 residues. The CDR3 protein is CASSKMTSSNEQFF. DNA for the CDR3: TGTGCCAGCAGCAAGATGACTAGCTCTAATGAGCAGTTCTTC.

CDR3 in amino acids: CASSLRDTQYF. CDR3 coding DNA: TGCGCCAGCAGCTTGCGAGATACGCAGTATTTT. The V and J genes are TRBV5-1 and TRBJ2-3; D remains unclear. Looked up from germline, CDR1 is SGHRS and CDR2 is YFSETQ. This CDR3 has 11 amino acids. Trimming pared 1 base from V and 5 bases from J, leaving 2 bases between.

V usage is TRBV15 and J usage is TRBJ2-2; weak D call: TRBD1 (6 bases). CDR1 and CDR2 (germline): LNHNV, YYDKDF (reference sequence). The V gene lost 3 bases and the J gene lost 4 bases, with 9 bases spanning the gap. CDR3 size: 14 residues. The CDR3 is CATSSDRFTGELFF. DNA for the CDR3: TGTGCCACCAGCAGTGACAGGTTCACCGGGGAGCTGTTTTTT.

This chain connects TRBV28 to TRBJ2-7; tentative D call: TRBD2 (5 bases). The germline V and J ends were trimmed by 9 bases and 4 bases, with 13 bases remaining between them. CDR1 and CDR2 from the germline V gene are MDHEN and SYDVKM. This CDR3 is 12 amino acids long. CDR3 residues: CASMLGRYEQYF. The DNA for the CDR3 is TGTGCCAGTATGTTAGGGAGATACGAGCAGTACTTC. The variable domain in full, with the rest retrieved from reference TRBV28 and TRBJ2-7, is DVKVTQSSRYLVKRTGEKVFLECVQDMDHENMFWYRQDPGLGLRLIYFSYDVKMKEKGDIPEGYSVSREKKERFSLILESASTNQTSMYLCASMLGRYEQYFGPGTRLTVT.

V and J are TRBV9 and TRBJ2-1; TRBD2 agrees at 11 bases. The CDR3 length is 15 residues. Trimming at V came to 3 bases and at J to 9 bases, leaving 8 bases not matched to a gene. Germline loops: CDR1 SGDLS, CDR2 YYNGEE. For the CDR3, the DNA is TGTGCCAGCAGCGGGGAAGGGACTAGCGGAATTGAGCAGTTCTTC. Amino acids: CASSGEGTSGIEQFF.

The CDR3 coding sequence is TGTGCCAGCAGGCCTGGGACAGCGGAACCTTCTAACTATGGCTACACCTTC. Protein: CASRPGTAEPSNYGYTF. This chain uses TRBV7-8 with TRBJ1-2; TRBD1 matches at 7 bases. The CDR3 is 17 residues long. V lost 6 bases and J lost 0; bases outside the gene matches: 13. The V gene's germline CDR1 is SGHVS and CDR2 FQNEAQ. The complete variable domain, with remaining parts taken from reference TRBV7-8 and TRBJ1-2, reads GAGVSQSPRYKVAKRGQDVALRCDPISGHVSLFWYQQALGQGPEFLTYFQNEAQLDKSGLPSDRFFAERPEGSVSTLKIQRTQQEDSAVYLCASRPGTAEPSNYGYTFGSGTRLTVV.

The chain uses TRBV25-1 and TRBJ2-5; tentative D call: TRBD1 (6 bases). Germline CDR1 and CDR2: MGHDK and SYGVNS. V gave up 6 bases and J gave up 2 bases, with 10 bases separating them. The CDR3 runs 13 residues. CDR3 sequence reads: CASRQQGQETQYF. DNA of the CDR3: TGTGCCAGCAGGCAACAGGGTCAAGAGACCCAGTACTTC.

The chain combines TRBV7-2 with TRBJ2-7, with D possibly matching TRBD2 (5 bases). The germline CDR1 and CDR2 sequences are SGHTA and FQGNSA. V dropped 4 bases and J dropped 3 bases, with 16 bases sitting between them. This CDR3 spans 15 amino acids. The CDR3 here is CASSSGIKNHYEQYF. The CDR3 nucleotides read TGTGCCAGCAGCTCCGGGATCAAGAACCACTACGAGCAGTACTTC.

This chain joins TRBV6-4 and TRBJ2-3, with TRBD2 identical over 14 bases. The CDR3 runs 15 residues. V trimming: 4 bases; J trimming: 4 bases; junction bases outside the gene matches: 1. Germline V gene sequence: CDR1 MRHNA, CDR2 SNTAGT. CDR3 in DNA: TGTGCCAGCAGTGCGACTAGCGGGGGGGCAGATACGCAGTATTTT. Translated, it gives CASSATSGGADTQYF.

The chain uses TRBV19 and TRBJ1-2; no firm D call. The CDR3 has 14 residues. The germline CDR1 and CDR2 sequences are LNHDA and SQIVND (reference sequence). Trimming removed 0 bases at V and 0 bases at J, with 5 bases between. The CDR3: CASSIDKSNYGYTF. The CDR3, as DNA: TGTGCCAGTAGTATAGACAAATCTAACTATGGCTACACCTTC. Full variable domain (outside the CDR3, taken from reference TRBV19 and TRBJ1-2): DGGITQSPKYLFRKEGQNVTLSCEQNLNHDAMYWYRQDPGQGLRLIYYSQIVNDFQKGDIAEGYSVSREKKESFPLTVTSAQKNPTAFYLCASSIDKSNYGYTFGSGTRLTVV.

As regards this clone: No conserved phenylalanine or tryptophan is present at the end of the CDR3, so a read error is the likely explanation. This chain links TRBV30 with TRBJ1-6, with 10 bases that match TRBD1. With 2 bases clipped from V and 10 bases from J, the junction kept 5 bases outside the gene matches. Germline values: CDR1 GTSNPN, CDR2 SVGIG (reference sequence). The CDR3 has 14 amino acids. CDR3 region: CAWSIDRGQSPLHL. In DNA, the CDR3 is TGTGCCTGGAGTATCGACAGGGGGCAATCACCCCTCCACCTT.

V and J are TRBV5-4 and TRBJ2-7; 11 positions agree with TRBD2. V shed 0 bases, J shed 6 bases, and the junction held 2 bases outside the gene matches. CDR1 and CDR2 from the germline V gene are SGHNT and YYREEE (reference sequence). The CDR3 runs 14 residues. As DNA, the CDR3 is TGTGCCAGCAGCTTGGGTCTAGCGGGAGGCGAGCAGTACTTC. Translation gives CASSLGLAGGEQYF.

Only one count was recorded for this clone. The J gene is TRBJ2-3, the V gene TRBV18; weak D call: TRBD2 (6 bases). The V and J ends lost 2 bases and 1 base respectively, with 10 bases between them. The CDR3 runs 15 residues. Germline V gives CDR1 KGHSH, CDR2 LQKENI. The CDR3 DNA sequence: TGTGCCAGCTCACCATTCGGAGGGGGCACAGATACGCAGTATTTT. Amino acid sequence: CASSPFGGGTDTQYF.

The chain is built from TRBV6-5 and TRBJ2-3, with 12 bases fitting TRBD2. J gave up 6 bases and V 6 bases, and 7 bases lay outside the gene matches. Germline CDR1 is MNHEY and CDR2 is SVGAGI. This CDR3 is built from 15 residues. The CDR3 DNA reads as TGTGCCAGCAGGCGGCTAGCGGGGGGGCCGGATACGCAGTATTTT. The encoded protein is CASRRLAGGPDTQYF.

V is TRBV5-4 and J is TRBJ1-2; TRBD1 is a possible D gene (6 bases). The CDR3 is 15 amino acids. Germline V gene sequence: CDR1 SGHNT, CDR2 YYREEE (reference sequence). Trimming took off 5 bases at V and 2 bases at J, with 16 bases between the two ends. CDR3 sequence: CASRRGEGINYGYTF. As DNA, the CDR3 is TGTGCCAGCAGGAGGGGGGAGGGGATCAACTATGGCTACACCTTC. Full variable domain (outside the CDR3, taken from reference TRBV5-4 and TRBJ1-2): ETGVTQSPTHLIKTRGQQVTLRCSSQSGHNTVSWYQQALGQGPQFIFQYYREEENGRGNFPPRFSGLQFPNYSSELNVNALELDDSALYLCASRRGEGINYGYTFGSGTRLTVV.

This chain connects TRBV7-8 to TRBJ2-3; 11 nucleotides agree with TRBD2. The ends lost 8 bases at V and 5 bases at J; junction bases unmatched: 21. This CDR3 has 19 amino acids. In germline, CDR1 is SGHVS, CDR2 FQNEAQ. Here the CDR3 reads CASHLGLAGGTRGGDTQYF. The CDR3 region has the DNA TGTGCCAGCCACCTAGGCCTAGCGGGGGGCACAAGGGGGGGAGATACGCAGTATTTT.

This chain connects TRBV6-1 to TRBJ2-1, with 8 bases lining up with TRBD1. J lost 5 bases, V lost 5 bases, and 5 bases had no gene match. The CDR3 runs 14 residues. The germline gives CDR1 MNHNS, CDR2 SASEGT. The CDR3: CASSRQGPNNEQFF. CDR3 bases: TGTGCCAGCAGTCGACAGGGGCCTAACAATGAGCAGTTCTTC.

CDR3 DNA sequence: TGTGCCAGCAGTTTGGACAGAAATCAGCCCCAGCATTTT. Translation gives CASSLDRNQPQHF. The chain links TRBV6-5 to TRBJ1-5; maybe TRBD1 (6 bases). This CDR3 region has 13 residues. From germline, CDR1 is MNHEY and CDR2 SVGAGI. The germline V and J ends were trimmed by 4 bases and 4 bases, with 8 bases remaining between them.

This sequence joins TRBV2 and TRBJ2-1; 7 positions match TRBD2. Germline V lookup: CDR1 SNHLY, CDR2 FYNNEI. The CDR3 loop spans 16 amino acids. V lost 4 bases to trimming and J lost 6 bases; unmatched junction nucleotides: 12. CDR3 in DNA: TGTGCCAGCAGTGGGGGAGCTAGCGGAGGTCTCAATGAGCAGTTCTTC. Translating it yields CASSGGASGGLNEQFF.

The chain couples TRBV5-1 to TRBJ2-7; a possible D gene is TRBD1 (6 bases). Trimming took off 4 bases at V and 6 bases at J, with 17 bases between the two ends. The CDR3 sequence is 14 residues long. Looked up from germline, CDR1 is SGHRS and CDR2 is YFSETQ. The CDR3 loop reads CASSQVTGRGEQYF. The CDR3 coding sequence is TGCGCCAGCAGCCAGGTGACAGGTCGGGGCGAGCAGTACTTC.

J is TRBJ2-5 and V is TRBV6-1; D may be TRBD1 (6 bases). Trimming cost V 4 bases and J 4 bases, with 10 bases left between them. From germline, CDR1 is MNHNS and CDR2 SASEGT. This CDR3 contains 13 residues. In DNA form, the CDR3 reads TGTGCCAGCAGTGCCGGGACAAGAGAGACCCAGTACTTC. It is translated as CASSAGTRETQYF.

The chain links TRBV7-9 to TRBJ1-3, with 12 bases lining up with TRBD1. After removal of 4 bases from V and 1 base from J, the junction contained 11 bases not matched to a gene. This CDR3 region has 19 residues. Germline CDR1 and CDR2: SEHNR and FQNEAQ (reference sequence). The CDR3 bases are TGTGCCAGCAGCTCAGCCGGGACAGGGGGCCCATTGTCTGGAAACACCATATATTTT. This sequence encodes CASSSAGTGGPLSGNTIYF. The whole variable domain, filled in from reference TRBV7-9 and TRBJ1-3, reads DTGVSQNPRHKITKRGQNVTFRCDPISEHNRLYWYRQTLGQGPEFLTYFQNEAQLEKSRLLSDRFSAERPKGSFSTLEIQRTEQGDSAMYLCASSSAGTGGPLSGNTIYFGEGSWLTVV.